Listed below are T cell receptor beta chains from one sample, sequenced in a study of type 1 and type 2 diabetes patients. MiXCR was run by TCRdb on the multiplex PCR reads, yielding one entry per CDR3 protein. Of about 250,000 distinct CDR3 sequences detected, roughly 50% appear once; the ten largest clones hold roughly an eighth. The sequencing sample was made of peripheral blood mononuclear cells (PBMCs). The receptors were gathered from a man between 18 and 35 years old with type 2 diabetes. CDR3s include the opening cysteine and the closing phenylalanine or tryptophan. A D gene is named only where the DNA matches it firmly. Size is stated for part of the rows, as once, few or many counts, or as a class when the clone is expanded.

CDR3 | DNA | D | size | J | V
CSASTAYEQYF | TGCAGTGCTAGCACTGCCTACGAGCAGTACTTC | NA | NA | TRBJ2-7 | TRBV20-1
CASSMGTGLDYGYTF | TGTGCCAGTAGTATGGGGACAGGGCTAGACTATGGCTACACCTTC | TRBD1 | many | TRBJ1-2 | TRBV19
CASSESSGLAGGQGTQYF | TGTGCCAGCAGTGAATCGTCCGGACTAGCGGGGGGGCAGGGGACCCAGTACTTC | TRBD2 | NA | TRBJ2-5 | TRBV6-1
CASSLGVAENTDTQYF | TGTGCCAGCAGCTTAGGGGTAGCGGAGAACACAGATACGCAGTATTTT | NA | NA | TRBJ2-3 | TRBV7-6
CASSQAASGISYEQYF | TGCGCCAGCAGCCAAGCGGCTAGCGGGATATCCTACGAGCAGTACTTC | TRBD2 | once | TRBJ2-7 | TRBV4-1
CSAGVAGQGDNEQFF | TGCAGTGCAGGGGTAGCGGGGCAGGGGGACAATGAGCAGTTCTTC | NA | NA | TRBJ2-1 | TRBV20-1
CASSQPPLGETQYF | TGTGCCAGCAGCCAGCCTCCTCTGGGGGAGACCCAGTACTTC | NA | NA | TRBJ2-5 | TRBV14
CAISEGDSNQPQHF | TGTGCCATCAGTGAGGGAGATAGCAATCAGCCCCAGCATTTT | NA | NA | TRBJ1-5 | TRBV10-1
CASRLEVGTVTDTQYF | TGTGCCAGCAGATTAGAAGTCGGGACAGTCACAGATACGCAGTATTTT | TRBD1 | NA | TRBJ2-3 | TRBV28
CASSFKFYGYTF | TGTGCCAGCAGTTTTAAATTCTATGGCTACACCTTC | NA | NA | TRBJ1-2 | TRBV28
CASSIFGTGNTIYF | TGTGCCAGTAGTATTTTCGGGACTGGAAACACCATATATTTT | NA | NA | TRBJ1-3 | TRBV19
CASSEGIGFGGTGELFF | TGCGCCAGCAGTGAAGGCATCGGGTTTGGGGGCACCGGGGAGCTGTTTTTT | NA | few | TRBJ2-2 | TRBV10-1
CASSLALVEETQYF | TGTGCCAGCAGCTTAGCTTTAGTTGAGGAGACCCAGTACTTC | NA | many | TRBJ2-5 | TRBV7-2
CATSDPQGSSTDTQYF | TGTGCCACCAGTGATCCACAGGGCTCCAGCACAGATACGCAGTATTTT | NA | once | TRBJ2-3 | TRBV24-1
CASSQGIGTESYEQYF | TGCGCCAGCAGCCAAGGGATAGGGACGGAGTCCTACGAGCAGTACTTC | NA | few | TRBJ2-7 | TRBV4-1
CSARLSTDQETQYF | TGCAGTGCTAGACTATCGACAGACCAAGAGACCCAGTACTTC | NA | NA | TRBJ2-5 | TRBV20-1
CASSGQIAGELFF | TGTGCCAGCAGTGGACAGATCGCCGGGGAGCTGTTTTTT | NA | NA | TRBJ2-2 | TRBV6-4
CASSPTASTDTQYF | TGTGCCAGCAGCCCGACAGCCAGCACAGATACGCAGTATTTT | NA | NA | TRBJ2-3 | TRBV7-9
CASSEGTSGGREQYF | TGTGCCAGCAGTGAGGGTACGAGCGGGGGTCGCGAGCAGTACTTC | TRBD2 | many | TRBJ2-7 | TRBV25-1
CSATGRRRETQYF | TGCAGTGCTACGGGACGGAGGAGAGAGACCCAGTACTTC | NA | NA | TRBJ2-5 | TRBV20-1
CAWSSGRGRTDTQYF | TGTGCCTGGAGTAGCGGGAGGGGGCGAACAGATACGCAGTATTTT | TRBD2 | few | TRBJ2-3 | TRBV30
CSAPDRAAGVGMNTEAFF | TGCAGTGCTCCCGATAGGGCGGCAGGGGTAGGGATGAACACTGAAGCTTTCTTT | NA | NA | TRBJ1-1 | TRBV20-1
CASSRGGQSNQPQHF | TGTGCCAGCAGCCGGGGGGGACAGTCTAATCAGCCCCAGCATTTT | TRBD1 | NA | TRBJ1-5 | TRBV2
CASSSRGDSPLHF | TGTGCCAGCAGTTCACGGGGGGATTCACCCCTCCACTTT | NA | NA | TRBJ1-6 | TRBV27
CASLSGGSYEQYF | TGTGCCAGTCTTAGCGGGGGGTCCTACGAGCAGTACTTC | TRBD2 | NA | TRBJ2-7 | TRBV28
CASRGPQSIHEQYF | TGTGCCAGCAGAGGCCCACAGTCAATTCACGAGCAGTACTTC | NA | NA | TRBJ2-7 | TRBV28
CASSLALMNTEAFF | TGTGCCAGCAGCTTAGCGCTTATGAACACTGAAGCTTTCTTT | NA | few | TRBJ1-1 | TRBV7-6
CASSTSSGRARDNEQFF | TGTGCCAGCAGCACCTCTAGCGGGAGGGCCCGGGACAATGAGCAGTTCTTC | TRBD2 | NA | TRBJ2-1 | TRBV28
CANRITENYGYTF | TGTGCCAACAGAATAACAGAGAACTATGGCTACACCTTC | NA | NA | TRBJ1-2 | TRBV7-2
CASSDYWSSYNEQFF | TGTGCCAGCAGTGACTACTGGAGCTCCTACAATGAGCAGTTCTTC | NA | NA | TRBJ2-1 | TRBV6-5
CASSIPWAGAINYGYTF | TGTGCCAGTAGTATCCCCTGGGCAGGGGCCATTAACTATGGCTACACCTTC | NA | NA | TRBJ1-2 | TRBV19
CASSLAHTGKDTQYF | TGTGCCAGCAGCTTGGCCCATACAGGGAAAGATACGCAGTATTTT | NA | once | TRBJ2-3 | TRBV13
CASSQVQEQYEQYF | TGCGCCAGCAGCCAAGTACAGGAGCAGTACGAGCAGTACTTC | NA | NA | TRBJ2-7 | TRBV4-1
CSARGDRGRGQPQHF | TGCAGTGCTAGGGGGGACAGGGGGCGCGGTCAGCCCCAGCATTTT | TRBD1 | NA | TRBJ1-5 | TRBV20-1
CACSSGQGRRGYEQYF | TGTGCCTGCAGCTCCGGACAGGGGCGTCGAGGGTACGAGCAGTACTTC | TRBD1 | NA | TRBJ2-7 | TRBV7-3
CASSPIAGGFYNKQFF | TGTGCCAGTAGTCCTATAGCGGGAGGGTTCTACAATAAGCAGTTCTTC | TRBD2 | NA | TRBJ2-1 | TRBV19
CASSLRQGGTGELFF | TGTGCCAGCAGTTTAAGACAGGGAGGCACCGGGGAGCTGTTTTTT | NA | NA | TRBJ2-2 | TRBV27
CASSRVRGADTEAFF | TGTGCCAGCAGCCGAGTGAGGGGCGCGGACACTGAAGCTTTCTTT | NA | NA | TRBJ1-1 | TRBV7-8
CSASLEGGGNEQFF | TGCAGTGCTTCACTAGAGGGAGGTGGTAATGAGCAGTTCTTC | NA | NA | TRBJ2-1 | TRBV20-1
CASGSGLYYEQYF | TGCGCCAGCGGGTCGGGACTGTACTACGAGCAGTACTTC | NA | NA | TRBJ2-7 | TRBV10-1
CASSVSGGKEQYF | TGTGCCAGCAGCGTATCTGGGGGAAAGGAGCAGTACTTC | NA | NA | TRBJ2-7 | TRBV9
CASGTLYNEQFF | TGTGCCAGCGGGACATTATACAATGAGCAGTTCTTC | NA | NA | TRBJ2-1 | TRBV2
CSASPAGLENQPQHF | TGCAGTGCTAGTCCGGCAGGGCTCGAAAATCAGCCCCAGCATTTT | NA | few | TRBJ1-5 | TRBV20-1
CASSFDRQETQYF | TGTGCCAGCAGTTTCGACAGGCAAGAGACCCAGTACTTC | NA | few | TRBJ2-5 | TRBV7-2
CASSGLAVLTDTQYF | TGTGCCAGCAGTGGACTAGCGGTACTCACAGATACGCAGTATTTT | TRBD2 | few | TRBJ2-3 | TRBV12-3/TRBV12-4
CASSRLTGYEQFF | TGTGCCAGCAGTCGTCTGACTGGCTATGAGCAGTTCTTC | NA | NA | TRBJ2-1 | TRBV6-2/TRBV6-3
CASNAFGAGTDTQYF | TGTGCCAGCAATGCATTTGGGGCCGGGACAGATACGCAGTATTTT | NA | NA | TRBJ2-3 | TRBV6-1
CASSLTGLGEQFF | TGTGCCAGCAGCCTCACAGGGCTGGGTGAGCAGTTCTTC | NA | NA | TRBJ2-1 | TRBV14
CAWSVSSGAEKLFF | TGTGCCTGGAGTGTAAGTTCGGGGGCCGAAAAACTGTTTTTT | NA | NA | TRBJ1-4 | TRBV30
CASKLQGSNYGYTF | TGTGCCAGCAAACTACAGGGGAGTAACTATGGCTACACCTTC | TRBD1 | few | TRBJ1-2 | TRBV27
CASSLGPPGGFSYNSPLHF | TGTGCCAGCAGCTTAGGGCCCCCTGGGGGCTTCTCCTATAATTCACCCCTCCACTTT | NA | NA | TRBJ1-6 | TRBV11-2
CASSIAAPGREKLFF | TGTGCCAGTAGTATCGCCGCGCCTGGGCGAGAAAAACTGTTTTTT | NA | NA | TRBJ1-4 | TRBV19
CATSSPPTGNYGYTF | TGTGCCACCAGCAGTCCCCCGACAGGAAACTATGGCTACACCTTC | NA | few | TRBJ1-2 | TRBV15
CASSSGLAGGPGETQYF | TGTGCCAGCAGTTCCGGACTAGCGGGGGGGCCAGGAGAGACCCAGTACTTC | TRBD2 | NA | TRBJ2-5 | TRBV12-3/TRBV12-4
CASSQDSSGSQETQYF | TGCGCCAGCAGCCAAGATTCTAGCGGGTCCCAAGAGACCCAGTACTTC | TRBD2 | few | TRBJ2-5 | TRBV4-3
CASSPLHWVNTEAFF | TGTGCCAGCAGCCCCCTCCACTGGGTGAACACTGAAGCTTTCTTT | NA | NA | TRBJ1-1 | TRBV7-7
CASSFMDRYQPQHF | TGTGCCAGCAGTTTTATGGACAGGTATCAGCCCCAGCATTTT | TRBD1 | once | TRBJ1-5 | TRBV12-3/TRBV12-4
CASSLKVSSYGYTF | TGTGCCAGCAGTTTAAAGGTGTCTTCCTATGGCTACACCTTC | NA | NA | TRBJ1-2 | TRBV12-3/TRBV12-4
CASRPGGYNEQFF | TGTGCCAGCAGGCCGGGGGGGTACAATGAGCAGTTCTTC | TRBD2 | NA | TRBJ2-1 | TRBV7-2
CASSLYESGELFF | TGTGCCAGCAGCTTATACGAGTCCGGGGAGCTGTTTTTT | NA | NA | TRBJ2-2 | TRBV7-3